A selection of T cell receptor beta chains follows, all from one sample in a study of response to subunit inactivated influenza vaccine. TCRdb fed the RT-PCR reads into MiXCR, producing one record per CDR3 protein. The table shows about 650,000 distinct CDR3 sequences, with 15% to 18% occurring only once. Sequenced here: PBMCs from blood, sampled 11 to 12 days after vaccination. Source of these receptors: a man between 45 and 60 years old who received an inactivated influenza vaccine. CDR3s include the opening cysteine and the closing phenylalanine or tryptophan. The D gene is left open where the match is weak. Some rows mark clone size as missing; the rest say once, few, many or name a class of expanded clone.

clone_size	v_call	d_call	j_call	cdr3_aa	cdr3_nt
few	TRBV4-1	TRBD1	TRBJ2-7	CASRNFWDRAYEQYF	TGCGCCAGCAGAAACTTCTGGGACAGGGCCTACGAGCAGTACTTC
NA	TRBV28	NA	TRBJ2-7	CASSLPRREQYF	TGTGCCAGCAGTTTACCGCGGCGGGAGCAGTACTTC
few	TRBV28	NA	TRBJ2-7	CASSLGGGPRSYEQYF	TGTGCCAGCAGTTTAGGGGGGGGGCCCCGCTCCTACGAGCAGTACTTC
NA	TRBV4-2	NA	TRBJ2-6	CASQRGANSGANVLTF	TGTGCCAGCCAGCGTGGGGCGAACTCTGGGGCCAACGTCCTGACTTTC
NA	TRBV7-7	NA	TRBJ2-5	CASSPTLGPGETQYF	TGTGCCAGCAGCCCTACACTAGGCCCCGGAGAGACCCAGTACTTC
NA	TRBV7-6	TRBD2	TRBJ2-1	CASSLGWFERGVTNEQFF	TGTGCCAGCAGCTTAGGGTGGTTTGAGCGGGGGGTAACCAATGAGCAGTTCTTC
few	TRBV28	TRBD2	TRBJ2-7	CASSSSGRHSYEQYF	TGTGCCAGCAGTTCTAGCGGGAGGCACTCCTACGAGCAGTACTTC
few	TRBV19	TRBD2	TRBJ2-7	CASSVAGGRYEQYF	TGTGCCAGTAGTGTGGCGGGGGGCCGCTACGAGCAGTACTTC
few	TRBV12-3/TRBV12-4	NA	TRBJ2-7	CASSPTGTEQYF	TGTGCCAGCAGTCCGACAGGAACCGAGCAGTACTTC
few	TRBV6-1	NA	TRBJ1-1	CASTSEGSRNTEAFF	TGTGCCAGCACCTCCGAGGGCAGTAGGAACACTGAAGCTTTCTTT
NA	TRBV12-5	NA	TRBJ2-3	CASGLGGYTDTQYF	TGTGCTAGTGGTTTAGGCGGGTACACAGATACGCAGTATTTT
NA	TRBV20-1	NA	TRBJ2-7	CSARDEAPSYEQYF	TGCAGTGCTAGAGATGAAGCACCCTCCTACGAGCAGTACTTC
few	TRBV11-2	TRBD1	TRBJ1-2	CASSFGGQGIAYGYTF	TGTGCCAGCAGCTTTGGGGGACAGGGGATCGCGTATGGCTACACCTTC
NA	TRBV6-2/TRBV6-3	NA	TRBJ2-4	CASSYQAQLAKNIQYF	TGTGCCAGCAGTTACCAAGCGCAATTAGCCAAAAACATTCAGTACTTC
few	TRBV10-3	NA	TRBJ2-6	CASFSGANVLTF	TGTGCCTCCTTCTCTGGGGCCAACGTCCTGACTTTC
many	TRBV27	TRBD2	TRBJ2-1	CASTVYGGSSYNEQFF	TGTGCCAGCACCGTTTACGGCGGGAGCTCCTACAATGAGCAGTTCTTC
many	TRBV2	NA	TRBJ2-1	CASSALKIF	TGTGCCAGCAGTGCTCTAAAGATCTTC
few	TRBV9	NA	TRBJ1-1	CASSVTLGTEAFF	TGTGCCAGCAGCGTGACCCTTGGCACTGAAGCTTTCTTT
NA	TRBV13	TRBD2	TRBJ2-1	CASSLPGLAGFNEQFF	TGTGCCAGCAGCCTACCGGGACTAGCGGGATTCAATGAGCAGTTCTTC
NA	TRBV6-5	TRBD1	TRBJ2-7	CASSYSGTASYEQYF	TGTGCCAGCAGTTACTCCGGGACAGCTTCCTACGAGCAGTACTTC
NA	TRBV5-1	TRBD2	TRBJ2-1	CASSLAGLNNEQFF	TGCGCCAGCAGCTTGGCGGGACTAAACAATGAGCAGTTCTTC
few	TRBV7-2	NA	TRBJ1-4	CASSRSNEKLFF	TGTGCCAGCAGCCGGTCTAATGAAAAACTGTTTTTT
many	TRBV24-1	TRBD1	TRBJ1-2	CATSDTTGGVGYTF	TGTGCCACCAGTGACACAACAGGGGGTGTCGGCTACACCTTC
few	TRBV19	NA	TRBJ2-3	CASSGDTRRGTDTQYF	TGTGCCAGTAGTGGGGATACTAGGAGGGGCACAGATACGCAGTATTTT
few	TRBV29-1	TRBD1	TRBJ1-1	CSVEGGTGGWSTEAFF	TGCAGCGTTGAAGGGGGGACAGGGGGCTGGAGCACTGAAGCTTTCTTT
NA	TRBV7-6	TRBD2	TRBJ2-7	CASSLVLGDYLSYEQYF	TGTGCCAGCAGCTTAGTTTTGGGGGACTACCTCTCCTACGAGCAGTACTTC
NA	TRBV12-3/TRBV12-4	NA	TRBJ2-5	CASSFVGRGGQETQYF	TGTGCCAGCAGTTTTGTGGGACGGGGAGGTCAAGAGACCCAGTACTTC
NA	TRBV12-3/TRBV12-4	NA	TRBJ2-3	CASGGGGGSGTDTQYF	TGTGCCAGCGGAGGAGGGGGAGGATCGGGCACAGATACGCAGTATTTT
few	TRBV5-6	NA	TRBJ2-1	CASRAELGNEQFF	TGTGCCAGCCGGGCAGAACTGGGCAATGAGCAGTTCTTC
NA	TRBV12-3/TRBV12-4	NA	TRBJ1-4	CASSRDIANEKLFF	TGTGCCAGCAGTCGGGACATAGCTAATGAAAAACTGTTTTTT
many	TRBV20-1	NA	TRBJ1-5	CSARGGVGNQPQHF	TGCAGTGCTAGGGGGGGAGTAGGCAATCAGCCCCAGCATTTT
NA	TRBV11-2	TRBD2	TRBJ2-1	CASSPGLAGELSSYNEQFF	TGTGCCAGCAGCCCCGGGCTAGCGGGGGAGCTGAGCTCCTACAATGAGCAGTTCTTC
NA	TRBV7-9	NA	TRBJ2-2	CASSLIGRVATGELFF	TGTGCCAGCAGCTTGATTGGCAGGGTGGCCACCGGGGAGCTGTTTTTT
NA	TRBV12-3/TRBV12-4	TRBD1	TRBJ1-2	CASSPRTGGAGYGYTF	TGTGCCAGCAGTCCCCGGACAGGCGGAGCGGGGTATGGCTACACCTTC
NA	TRBV5-1	TRBD2	TRBJ2-5	CASSLGSSGVKETQYF	TGCGCCAGCAGCTTGGGGAGTAGCGGGGTCAAGGAGACCCAGTACTTC
NA	TRBV19	TRBD2	TRBJ2-1	CASSTTWGGRNEQFF	TGTGCCAGTAGTACGACTTGGGGAGGGCGTAATGAGCAGTTCTTC
NA	TRBV5-1	TRBD1	TRBJ2-7	CASTPSTGTEQYF	TGCGCCAGTACACCCTCGACAGGGACCGAGCAGTACTTC
NA	TRBV7-9	NA	TRBJ2-7	CASSSGGVRGGEQYF	TGTGCCAGCAGCTCCGGCGGGGTCAGGGGCGGCGAGCAGTACTTC
NA	TRBV9	NA	TRBJ1-4	CASSAGWTNEKLFF	TGTGCCAGCAGCGCAGGGTGGACTAATGAAAAACTGTTTTTT
few	TRBV5-8	NA	TRBJ2-1	CASSLGGEGLREQFF	TGTGCCAGCAGCTTGGGAGGGGAAGGTCTGCGTGAGCAGTTCTTC
NA	TRBV20-1	NA	TRBJ2-1	CSGMLNNEQFF	TGCAGCGGGATGCTAAACAATGAGCAGTTCTTC
few	TRBV30	NA	TRBJ2-5	CAWGDGLGETQYF	TGTGCCTGGGGGGACGGGCTCGGAGAGACCCAGTACTTC
NA	TRBV11-2	NA	TRBJ2-7	CASSLVKARDEQYF	TGTGCCAGCAGCTTAGTAAAGGCCAGAGACGAGCAGTACTTC
few	TRBV12-3/TRBV12-4	TRBD1	TRBJ2-3	CASRPGTATDTQYF	TGTGCCAGCAGGCCCGGGACAGCCACAGATACGCAGTATTTT
NA	TRBV4-3	TRBD1	TRBJ1-1	CASSPKDRGQLDTEAFF	TGCGCCAGCAGCCCGAAGGACAGGGGGCAATTAGACACTGAAGCTTTCTTT
NA	TRBV29-1	TRBD2	TRBJ2-1	CSYLAGGPKSEQFF	TGCAGCTACCTAGCGGGAGGGCCGAAGAGTGAGCAGTTCTTC
NA	TRBV20-1	NA	TRBJ2-7	CSARDRSSGLYEQYF	TGCAGTGCTAGAGATCGGTCCAGCGGACTATACGAGCAGTACTTC
few	TRBV29-1	NA	TRBJ2-5	CSVGHGEETQYF	TGCAGCGTTGGTCACGGGGAGGAGACCCAGTACTTC